The source of this T cell receptor (beta chain) is a study of cytomegalovirus exposure and HLA in healthy donors. About the study: The early release's HLA-typed donors yielded about 85 million unique TCRs. Study-level findings and limits: When analyzed later, a missense DCLRE1C variant was found to be linked to TCR beta V- and J-gene trimming.

The PCR was carried out with 60 Vbeta primers and 13 Jbeta primers. TCRdb keeps only in-frame clones here, not all; method: immunoSEQ multiplex PCR. The table shows 95,000 to 150,000 clones, with 60% to 75% occurring only once. With regard to this clone: Its antigen is unknown.

The receptor comes from a woman in her thirties or forties in good health and CMV-seropositive. Sample: PBMCs.

The DNA for the CDR3 is TGTGCCAGTAGTATAGGCGGCATTCAGTACTTC. Translating gives CASSIGGIQYF. This rearrangement joins TRBV19 to TRBJ2-4, with D unresolved. In germline, CDR1 is LNHDA, CDR2 SQIVND (reference sequence). This CDR3 is 11 amino acids long. Trimming shortened V by 1 base and J by 9 bases, and 4 bases separated the two germline ends.